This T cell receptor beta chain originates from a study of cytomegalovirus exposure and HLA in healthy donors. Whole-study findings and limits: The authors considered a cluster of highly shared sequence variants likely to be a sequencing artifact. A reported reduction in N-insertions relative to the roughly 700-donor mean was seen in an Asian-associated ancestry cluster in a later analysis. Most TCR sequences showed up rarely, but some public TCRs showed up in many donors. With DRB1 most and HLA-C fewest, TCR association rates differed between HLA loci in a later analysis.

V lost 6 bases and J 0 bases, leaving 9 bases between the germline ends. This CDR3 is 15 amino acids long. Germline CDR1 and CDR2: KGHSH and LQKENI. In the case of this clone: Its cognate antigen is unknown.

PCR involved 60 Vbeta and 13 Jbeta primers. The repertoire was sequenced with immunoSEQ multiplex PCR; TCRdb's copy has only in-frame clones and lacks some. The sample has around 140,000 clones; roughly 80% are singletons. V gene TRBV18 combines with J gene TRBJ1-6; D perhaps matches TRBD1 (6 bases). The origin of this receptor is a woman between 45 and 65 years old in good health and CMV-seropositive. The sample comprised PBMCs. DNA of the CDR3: TGTGCCAGCTCCGGGACAAACTCCTATAATTCACCCCTCCACTTT. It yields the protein CASSGTNSYNSPLHF. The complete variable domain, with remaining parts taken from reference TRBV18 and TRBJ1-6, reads NAGVMQNPRHLVRRRGQEARLRCSPMKGHSHVYWYRQLPEEGLKFMVYLQKENIIDESGMPKERFSAEFPKEGPSILRIQQVVRGDSAAYFCASSGTNSYNSPLHFGNGTRLTVT.